This T cell receptor (beta chain) was profiled in a study of shared clonotypes between healthy human individuals. Worth noting for this clone: Antigen specificity is unknown. The sample contains more than one DNA sequence encoding this CDR3.

The study, taken as a whole, reports: Shared clonotypes: about 4.6% naive CD4, about 4% naive CD8, 2.3% memory CD4, approximately 0.4% memory CD8. Despite large depth, sorted-subset datasets appeared incompletely sequenced.

Splitting of each subset's genomic DNA was done evenly across several immunoSEQ plates. The assay was immunoSEQ multiplex PCR, and TCRdb's table has in-frame clones only and misses some. Among more than 2 million clones, nearly 97% were seen once, and the ten largest hold around 0.13%. This CDR3 region has 15 residues. V lost 0 bases to trimming and J lost 2 bases, with 5 bases between them. The germline V gene encodes CDR1 MNHEY and CDR2 SVGAGI. The donors, all of them Caucasian adults, lived in Nashville, Tennessee. This clonotype was sampled from a man younger than 35 in good health. Specimen: naive CD4+ T cells sorted from blood. Documented subset: CD45RA+ positively selected. This chain uses TRBV6-5 with TRBJ2-6; D remains ambiguous. The CDR3 nucleotides read TGTGCCAGCAGTTACTCAAGGACTGGGGCCAACGTCCTGACTTTC. Amino acids: CASSYSRTGANVLTF.